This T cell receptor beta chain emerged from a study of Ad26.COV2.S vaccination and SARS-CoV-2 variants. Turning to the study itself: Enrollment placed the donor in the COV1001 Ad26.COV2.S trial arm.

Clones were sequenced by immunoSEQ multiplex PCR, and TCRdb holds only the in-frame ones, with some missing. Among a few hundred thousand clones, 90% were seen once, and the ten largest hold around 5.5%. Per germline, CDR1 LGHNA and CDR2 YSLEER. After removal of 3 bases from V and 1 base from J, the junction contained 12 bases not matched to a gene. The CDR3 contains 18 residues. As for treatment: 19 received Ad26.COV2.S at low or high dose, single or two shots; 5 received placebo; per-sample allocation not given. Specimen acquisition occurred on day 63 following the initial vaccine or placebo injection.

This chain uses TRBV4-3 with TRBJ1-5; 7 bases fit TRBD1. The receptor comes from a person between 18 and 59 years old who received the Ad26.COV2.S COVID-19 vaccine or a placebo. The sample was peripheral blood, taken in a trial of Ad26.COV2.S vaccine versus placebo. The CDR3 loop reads CASSQGSTGQRSNQPQHF. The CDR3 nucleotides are TGCGCCAGCAGCCAGGGGTCAACGGGACAGCGAAGCAATCAGCCCCAGCATTTT.